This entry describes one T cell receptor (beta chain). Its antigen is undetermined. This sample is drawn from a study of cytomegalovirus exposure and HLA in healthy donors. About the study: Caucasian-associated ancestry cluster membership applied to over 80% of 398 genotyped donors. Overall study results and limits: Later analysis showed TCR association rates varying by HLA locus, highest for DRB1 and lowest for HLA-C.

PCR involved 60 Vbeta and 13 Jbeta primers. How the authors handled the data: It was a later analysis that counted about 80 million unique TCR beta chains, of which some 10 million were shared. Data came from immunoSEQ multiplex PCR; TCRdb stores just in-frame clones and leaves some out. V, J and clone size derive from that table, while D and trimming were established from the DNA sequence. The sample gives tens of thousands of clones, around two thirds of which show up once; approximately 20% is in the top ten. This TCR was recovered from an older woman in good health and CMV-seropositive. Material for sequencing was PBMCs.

Written as DNA, the CDR3 is TGTGCCAGCAGGGGGACAGGGTGGAATGGCTACACCTTC. Translated: CASRGTGWNGYTF. The chain recombines TRBV25-1 with TRBJ1-2; 9 nucleotides align to TRBD1. The CDR3 runs to 13 residues. The ends lost 6 bases at V and 6 bases at J; junction bases unmatched: 5. Per germline, CDR1 MGHDK and CDR2 SYGVNS.